Below are 25 T cell receptor beta chains sequenced from a single sample in a study of cytotoxic CD8 clonotypes in ibrutinib-treated CLL. Only in-frame clones appear in the TCRdb table, and some are missing; sequencing was by immunoSEQ multiplex PCR. The sample has 250,000 to 350,000 clones; roughly four fifths are singletons. The sample here was PBMCs, taken at disease progression, from a patient treated with ibrutinib. Source of these receptors: a human donor with chronic lymphocytic leukemia.

CDR3 loop: CASSWGNIQYF. The CDR3 region has the DNA TGTGCCAGCAGTTGGGGAAACATTCAGTACTTC. The V and J genes are TRBV6-5 and TRBJ2-4; D not resolved. V was pared by 4 bases and J by 6 bases, with 4 bases between. Per germline, CDR1 MNHEY and CDR2 SVGAGI. The CDR3 runs to 11 residues.

The J gene is TRBJ2-7, the V gene TRBV6-6; D is unresolved. The V and J ends lost 0 bases and 5 bases respectively, with 11 bases between them. This CDR3 spans 14 amino acids. Germline V lookup: CDR1 MNHNY, CDR2 SVGAGI (reference sequence). The CDR3 DNA follows: TGTGCCAGCAGTTACTCTGGTAGCCCCCACGAGCAGTACTTC. It translates to CASSYSGSPHEQYF.

This clone was recorded only once. Other DNA variants within this sample encode the same CDR3. The rearrangement uses TRBV5-1 and TRBJ2-7, with 10 bases matching TRBD2. Germline lookup yields CDR1 SGHRS and CDR2 YFSETQ. Trimming removed 5 bases from V and 7 bases from J; junction bases left unmatched: 3. The CDR3 has 12 residues. The CDR3 nucleotides read TGCGCCAGCAGTTTAGCGGGAGGTGAGCAGTACTTC. It codes for CASSLAGGEQYF.

V and J are TRBV6-5 and TRBJ2-1; a weak D match, TRBD1 (6 bases). Trimming took 6 bases from V and 7 from J, leaving 13 bases between them. The CDR3 has 13 amino acids. Germline CDR1 and CDR2: MNHEY and SVGAGI. The CDR3 DNA follows: TGTGCCAGCAGCCCCGACCAGGGGAATGAGCAGTTCTTC. Protein sequence: CASSPDQGNEQFF.

The chain's CDR3 is CSVVFRGSTNTGELFF. The CDR3 bases are TGCAGCGTTGTCTTTAGGGGATCTACGAACACCGGGGAGCTGTTTTTT. V and J are TRBV29-1 and TRBJ2-2; the D gene is possibly TRBD1 (5 bases). This CDR3 has 16 residues. Germline loops: CDR1 SQVTM, CDR2 ANQGSEA. V dropped 4 bases and J dropped 0 bases, with 15 bases sitting between them.

The chain is built from TRBV29-1 and TRBJ1-1; TRBD1 is a possible D gene (5 bases). The CDR3 has 11 residues. Trimming shortened V by 8 bases and J by 11 bases, and 18 bases separated the two germline ends. Per the germline V gene, CDR1 is SQVTM and CDR2 is ANQGSEA. The CDR3 DNA sequence: TGCAGCACCGGACCGACAAGGGGCGCTTTCTTT. Translating it yields CSTGPTRGAFF.

The CDR3 region is CASSGPRAGTDTQYF. The CDR3 coding sequence is TGTGCCAGCAGTGGGCCCCGCGCCGGCACAGATACGCAGTATTTT. This chain joins TRBV2 and TRBJ2-3; no reliable D call. There are 15 residues in the CDR3. The ends were cut back, 4 bases at V and 1 base at J, with 12 bases in the middle. The V gene's germline CDR1 is SNHLY and CDR2 FYNNEI.

The chain recombines TRBV6-5 with TRBJ2-7; the D is unclear. V lost 0 bases and J 2 bases, leaving 8 bases between the germline ends. CDR1 MNHEY and CDR2 SVGAGI come from the germline V gene. The CDR3 runs 14 residues. CDR3 bases: TGTGCCAGCAGTTACTCGACTGTGCCCTACGAGCAGTACTTC. Protein sequence: CASSYSTVPYEQYF.

The V call is TRBV11-2, the J call TRBJ2-7; D uncertain. V was pared by 0 bases and J by 0 bases, with 6 bases between. Germline assignment: CDR1 SGHAT and CDR2 FQNNGV. This CDR3 comprises 14 residues. For the CDR3, the DNA is TGTGCCAGCAGCTTAGATGCAGGCTCCTACGAGCAGTACTTC. It encodes CASSLDAGSYEQYF.

The rearrangement uses TRBV2 and TRBJ1-5; D is unclear. Germline V gives CDR1 SNHLY, CDR2 FYNNEI. The CDR3 is 14 amino acids. Trimming stripped 1 base from V and 4 bases from J, with 8 bases between. CDR3 DNA: TGTGCCAGCAGTGAAGGGCGCATGAATCAGCCCCAGCATTTT. This sequence encodes CASSEGRMNQPQHF.

The chain recombines TRBV7-9 with TRBJ2-3; possible D gene TRBD2, 5 bases. The CDR3 consists of 14 residues. The germline V and J ends were trimmed by 3 bases and 8 bases, with 15 bases remaining between them. CDR1 is SEHNR, CDR2 FQNEAQ, per germline (reference sequence). The CDR3 protein is CASSFRTGRGTQYF. CDR3 nucleotides: TGTGCCAGCAGCTTTAGGACCGGCCGGGGTACGCAGTATTTT.

This clone was seen a few times. Written as DNA, the CDR3 is TGTGCCAGCACTGTCGACAGTGGCTACACCTTC. It translates to CASTVDSGYTF. The chain recombines TRBV2 with TRBJ1-2; a weak D match, TRBD1 (5 bases). The CDR3 totals 11 residues. Germline V gene lookup returns CDR1 SNHLY and CDR2 FYNNEI. V shed 7 bases and J shed 7 bases, with 10 bases lying between them.

The chain recombines TRBV7-9 with TRBJ2-7; unclear D gene. The germline gives CDR1 SEHNR, CDR2 FQNEAQ (reference sequence). The V end lost 5 bases, the J end lost 2 bases, and 10 bases lay between the germline ends. This CDR3 is built from 13 residues. CDR3 protein: CASSPRWAYEQYF. The CDR3 nucleotides read TGTGCCAGCAGCCCCCGGTGGGCCTACGAGCAGTACTTC.

As DNA, the CDR3 is TGTGCCAGCAGCGTAGGGCACCCTTCCTACGAGCAGTACTTC. This sequence encodes CASSVGHPSYEQYF. The rearrangement uses TRBV9 and TRBJ2-7; D gene uncertain. The germline V and J ends were trimmed by 0 bases and 1 base, with 8 bases remaining between them. This CDR3 is 14 amino acids long. The germline CDR1 and CDR2 sequences are SGDLS and YYNGEE.

This chain uses TRBV2 with TRBJ2-5, with D perhaps assigned TRBD1 or TRBD2 (6 bases each). V lost 7 bases and J 5 bases, leaving 17 bases between the germline ends. Germline lookup yields CDR1 SNHLY and CDR2 FYNNEI. The CDR3 loop spans 14 amino acids. The CDR3 nucleotides are TGTGCCAGCACCTGGGAAGGGGGGATGGAGACCCAGTACTTC. This translates into CASTWEGGMETQYF. The full variable domain, its missing parts supplied by reference TRBV2 and TRBJ2-5, is EPEVTQTPSHQVTQMGQEVILRCVPISNHLYFYWYRQILGQKVEFLVSFYNNEISEKSEIFDDQFSVERPDGSNFTLKIRSTKLEDSAMYFCASTWEGGMETQYFGPGTRLLVL.

The rearrangement joins TRBV7-9 to TRBJ1-6, with 7 bases aligning to TRBD1. Looked up from germline, CDR1 is SEHNR and CDR2 is FQNEAQ (reference sequence). The CDR3 loop spans 15 amino acids. Trimming cost V 5 bases and J 6 bases; bases outside gene matches: 7. The CDR3 protein is CASSVTGSRNSPLHF. For the CDR3, the DNA is TGTGCCAGCAGCGTGACAGGGTCCCGTAATTCACCCCTCCACTTT.

This rearrangement joins TRBV4-1 to TRBJ2-2, with a weak D call TRBD1 (6 bases). The CDR3 contains 18 residues. CDR1 and CDR2 from the germline V gene are MGHRA and YSYEKL. The ends were cut back, 5 bases at V and 4 bases at J, with 23 bases in the middle. The CDR3 DNA reads as TGCGCCAGCAGCGCGTCCCGGGACATTAGGGGAATCACCGGGGAGCTGTTTTTT. Protein: CASSASRDIRGITGELFF.

The chain is built from TRBV18 and TRBJ2-7; no definite D call. V lost 3 bases to trimming and J lost 2 bases, with 11 bases between them. CDR3 size: 14 residues. Germline V gives CDR1 KGHSH, CDR2 LQKENI. CDR3 sequence (DNA): TGTGCCAGCTCACCTGGCCAGTTTGCCTACGAGCAGTACTTC. The encoded protein is CASSPGQFAYEQYF.

J is TRBJ2-7 and V is TRBV29-1, with D tentatively TRBD2 (6 bases). Per germline, CDR1 SQVTM and CDR2 ANQGSEA. V gave up 4 bases and J gave up 4 bases, with 14 bases separating them. CDR3 length: 13 residues. The CDR3 region is CSVATGDRYEQYF. For the CDR3, the DNA is TGCAGCGTTGCAACGGGAGATAGGTACGAGCAGTACTTC.

This chain links TRBV7-6 with TRBJ2-7; 11 bases line up with TRBD1. Germline CDR1 and CDR2: SGHVS and FNYEAQ. This CDR3 comprises 17 residues. The V segment lost 1 base and the J segment 6 bases; nucleotides outside the gene matches: 11. This CDR3 reads CASSLVGQGVASGEQYF. The DNA of the CDR3 is TGTGCCAGCAGCTTAGTGGGACAGGGGGTGGCTTCTGGCGAGCAGTACTTC. Looking up the rest from reference TRBV7-6 and TRBJ2-7 gives the full variable domain: GAGVSQSPRYKVTKRGQDVALRCDPISGHVSLYWYRQALGQGPEFLTYFNYEAQQDKSGLPNDRFSAERPEGSISTLTIQRTEQRDSAMYRCASSLVGQGVASGEQYFGPGTRLTVT.

The rearrangement links TRBV11-2 to TRBJ2-7; 8 nucleotides line up with TRBD1. V shed 4 bases, J shed 6 bases, and the junction held 5 bases outside the gene matches. The CDR3 sequence is 13 residues long. Germline assignment: CDR1 SGHAT and CDR2 FQNNGV. CDR3 in DNA: TGTGCCAGCAGCTCGGACAGGGACGGCGAGCAGTACTTC. Protein product: CASSSDRDGEQYF.

This clone was detected many times. This chain connects TRBV9 to TRBJ2-1; D is unresolved. The germline CDR1 and CDR2 sequences are SGDLS and YYNGEE. The length of the CDR3 is 15 residues. Deletions cut 4 bases from V and 2 bases from J, with 13 bases between. Here the CDR3 reads CASSHPASAYNEQFF. The DNA for the CDR3 is TGTGCCAGCAGCCATCCGGCATCGGCCTACAATGAGCAGTTCTTC.

This clone was counted only a few times. This CDR3 is also generated by other DNA sequences in the sample. The rearrangement links TRBV5-1 to TRBJ1-2; TRBD1 matches at 8 bases. V lost 0 bases, J lost 8 bases, and 3 bases stayed unmatched. Germline-derived CDR1 and CDR2 are SGHRS and YFSETQ. The CDR3 totals 13 residues. CDR3 nucleotides: TGCGCCAGCAGCTTGGTGACAGGGGACGGCTACACCTTC. Its translation is CASSLVTGDGYTF. Full variable domain (missing parts from reference TRBV5-1 and TRBJ1-2): KAGVTQTPRYLIKTRGQQVTLSCSPISGHRSVSWYQQTPGQGLQFLFEYFSETQRNKGNFPGRFSGRQFSNSRSEMNVSTLELGDSALYLCASSLVTGDGYTFGSGTRLTVV.

The V and J genes are TRBV11-2 and TRBJ2-2, with D hard to call. The V end lost 1 base, the J end lost 14 bases, and 8 bases lay between the germline ends. Germline-derived CDR1 and CDR2 are SGHAT and FQNNGV. The CDR3 runs 11 residues. DNA of the CDR3: TGTGCCAGCAGCTTAGTTGGGTTTCTGTTTTTT. Translated: CASSLVGFLFF.

This chain joins TRBV6-6 and TRBJ1-3, with TRBD1 matching over 7 bases. CDR1 is MNHNY, CDR2 SVGAGI, per germline (reference sequence). V shed 5 bases and J 4 bases; nucleotides not matched to a gene: 5. CDR3 length: 14 residues. The DNA for the CDR3 is TGTGCCAGCAGTCCAGACAGGGCAGGAAACACCATATATTTT. Amino acids: CASSPDRAGNTIYF.